This T cell receptor (beta chain) is drawn from a study of cytomegalovirus exposure and HLA in healthy donors. The PCR employed 60 Vbeta primers together with 13 Jbeta primers. Sequencing was performed with immunoSEQ multiplex PCR; in TCRdb, only in-frame clones are kept and a portion is missing. In the table there are approximately 120,000 clones, 83% of which are singletons. Trimming cost V 0 bases and J 3 bases, with 9 bases left between them. The CDR3 totals 15 residues. Germline lookup yields CDR1 SGHDN and CDR2 FVKESK. The receptor was isolated from a man younger than 35 in good health and CMV-seropositive. The chain links TRBV14 to TRBJ1-5; D may be TRBD1 (6 bases). Sequenced sample: PBMCs. CDR3 coding DNA: TGTGCCAGCAGCCAAGATCCAGGGGCCAATCAGCCCCAGCATTTT. Protein: CASSQDPGANQPQHF.